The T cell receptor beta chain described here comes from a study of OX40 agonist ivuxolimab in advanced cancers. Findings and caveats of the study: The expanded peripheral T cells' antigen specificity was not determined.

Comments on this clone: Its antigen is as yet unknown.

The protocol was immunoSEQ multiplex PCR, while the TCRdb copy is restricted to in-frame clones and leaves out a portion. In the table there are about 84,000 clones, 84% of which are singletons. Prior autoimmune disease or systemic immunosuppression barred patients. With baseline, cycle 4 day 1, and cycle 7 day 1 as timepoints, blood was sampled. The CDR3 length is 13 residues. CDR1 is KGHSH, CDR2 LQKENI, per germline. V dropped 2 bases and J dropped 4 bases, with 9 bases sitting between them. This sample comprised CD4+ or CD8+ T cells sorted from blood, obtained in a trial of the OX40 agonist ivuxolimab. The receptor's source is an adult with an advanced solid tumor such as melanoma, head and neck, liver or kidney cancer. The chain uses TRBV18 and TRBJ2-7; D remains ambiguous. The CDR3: CASSPSIGYEQYF. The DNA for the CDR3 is TGTGCCAGCTCACCATCAATAGGGTACGAGCAGTACTTC. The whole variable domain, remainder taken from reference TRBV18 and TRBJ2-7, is NAGVMQNPRHLVRRRGQEARLRCSPMKGHSHVYWYRQLPEEGLKFMVYLQKENIIDESGMPKERFSAEFPKEGPSILRIQQVVRGDSAAYFCASSPSIGYEQYFGPGTRLTVT.